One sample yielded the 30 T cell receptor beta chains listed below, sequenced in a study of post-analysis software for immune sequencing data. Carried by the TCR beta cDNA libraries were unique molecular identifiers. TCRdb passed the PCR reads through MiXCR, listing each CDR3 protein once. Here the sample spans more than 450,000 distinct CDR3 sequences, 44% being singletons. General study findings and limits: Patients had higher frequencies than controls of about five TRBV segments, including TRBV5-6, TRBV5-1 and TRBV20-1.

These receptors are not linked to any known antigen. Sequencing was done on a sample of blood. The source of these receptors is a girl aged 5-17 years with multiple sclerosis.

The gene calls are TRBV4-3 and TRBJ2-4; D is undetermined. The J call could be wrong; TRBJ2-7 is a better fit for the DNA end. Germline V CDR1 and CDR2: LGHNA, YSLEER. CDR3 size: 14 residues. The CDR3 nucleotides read TGCGCCAGCAGCCAAGAGCCTTTTACCTACGAGCAGTACTTC. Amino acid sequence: CASSQEPFTYEQYF.

The CDR3 DNA reads TGTGCCAGCAGCAGGGGGAGTCTTACGCAGTATTTT. Translating gives CASSRGSLTQYF. The chain employs TRBV21-1 and TRBJ2-3; TRBD1 is the table's D call and was not checked against the DNA. TRBV21-1 is termed a pseudogene. This CDR3 is 12 amino acids long.

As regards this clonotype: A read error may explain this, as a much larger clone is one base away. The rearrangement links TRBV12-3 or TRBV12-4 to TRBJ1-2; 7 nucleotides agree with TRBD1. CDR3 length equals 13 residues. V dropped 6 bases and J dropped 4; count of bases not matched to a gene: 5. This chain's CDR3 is CASSMDRSYGYTF. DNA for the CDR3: TGTGCCAGCAGCATGGACAGGAGCTATGGCTACACCTTC.

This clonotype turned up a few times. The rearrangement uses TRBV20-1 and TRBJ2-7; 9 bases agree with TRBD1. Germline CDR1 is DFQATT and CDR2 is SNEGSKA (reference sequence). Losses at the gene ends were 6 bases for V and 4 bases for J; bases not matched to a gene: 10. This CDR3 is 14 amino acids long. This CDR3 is CSACSGTGSYEQYF. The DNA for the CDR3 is TGCAGTGCCTGCTCCGGGACAGGGTCTTACGAGCAGTACTTC.

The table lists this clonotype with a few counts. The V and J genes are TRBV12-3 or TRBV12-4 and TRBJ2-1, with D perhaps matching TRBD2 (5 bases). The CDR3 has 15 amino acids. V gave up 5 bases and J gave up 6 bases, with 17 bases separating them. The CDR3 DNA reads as TGTGCCAGCAGTATAAGTACCTCTAGCAGCAATGAGCAGTTCTTC. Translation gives CASSISTSSSNEQFF.

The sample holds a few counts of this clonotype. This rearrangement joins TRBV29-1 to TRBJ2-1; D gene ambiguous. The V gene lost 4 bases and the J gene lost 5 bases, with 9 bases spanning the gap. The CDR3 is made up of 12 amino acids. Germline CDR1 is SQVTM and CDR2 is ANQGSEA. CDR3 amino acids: CSVVLSDNEQFF. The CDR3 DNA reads TGCAGCGTTGTCCTATCTGACAATGAGCAGTTCTTC.

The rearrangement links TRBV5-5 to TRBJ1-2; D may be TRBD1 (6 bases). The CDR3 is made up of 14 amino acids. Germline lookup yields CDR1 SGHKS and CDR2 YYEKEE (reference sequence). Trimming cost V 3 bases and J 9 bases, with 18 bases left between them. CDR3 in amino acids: CASSWTEGRARYTF. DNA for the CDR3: TGTGCCAGCAGCTGGACAGAGGGTAGGGCTCGCTACACCTTC.

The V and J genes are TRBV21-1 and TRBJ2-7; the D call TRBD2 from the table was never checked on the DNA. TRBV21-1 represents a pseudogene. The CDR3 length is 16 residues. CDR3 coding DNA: TGTGCCAGCAGCAATCCCAGGACTAGCGGGAGTTCCGAGCAGTACTTC. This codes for CASSNPRTSGSSEQYF.

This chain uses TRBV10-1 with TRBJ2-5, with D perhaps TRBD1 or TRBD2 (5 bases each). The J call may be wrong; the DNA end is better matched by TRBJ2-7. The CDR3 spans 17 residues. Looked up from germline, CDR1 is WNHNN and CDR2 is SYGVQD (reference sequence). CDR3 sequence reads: CASSESTWQRGGYEQYF. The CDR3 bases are TGCGCCAGCAGTGAGTCGACGTGGCAGCGTGGGGGCTACGAGCAGTACTTC.

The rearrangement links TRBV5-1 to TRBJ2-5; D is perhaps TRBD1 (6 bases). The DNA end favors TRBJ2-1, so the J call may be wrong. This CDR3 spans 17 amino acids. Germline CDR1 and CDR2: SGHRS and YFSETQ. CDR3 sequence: CASSPNPATGLQETQFF. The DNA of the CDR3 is TGCGCCAGCAGCCCCAACCCCGCGACAGGACTTCAAGAGACCCAGTTCTTC.

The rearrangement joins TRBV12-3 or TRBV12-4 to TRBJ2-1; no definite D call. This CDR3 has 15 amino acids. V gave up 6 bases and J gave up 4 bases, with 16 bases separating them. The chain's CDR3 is CASSAQVWSYNEQFF. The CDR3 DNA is TGTGCCAGCAGCGCCCAAGTTTGGAGTTACAATGAGCAGTTCTTC.

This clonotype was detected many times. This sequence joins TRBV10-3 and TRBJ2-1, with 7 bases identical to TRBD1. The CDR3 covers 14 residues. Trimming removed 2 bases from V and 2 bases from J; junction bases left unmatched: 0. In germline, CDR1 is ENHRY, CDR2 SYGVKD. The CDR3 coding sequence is TGTGCCATCAGTGAGGGACAGGCCTACAATGAGCAGTTCTTC. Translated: CAISEGQAYNEQFF.

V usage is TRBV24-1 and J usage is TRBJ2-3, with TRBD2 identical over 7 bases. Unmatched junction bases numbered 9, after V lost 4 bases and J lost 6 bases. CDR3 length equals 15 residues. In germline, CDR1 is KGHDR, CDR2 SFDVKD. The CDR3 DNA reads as TGTGCCACCAGTGAGTCGGGAGGCATTCAGGATACGCAGTATTTT. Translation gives CATSESGGIQDTQYF.

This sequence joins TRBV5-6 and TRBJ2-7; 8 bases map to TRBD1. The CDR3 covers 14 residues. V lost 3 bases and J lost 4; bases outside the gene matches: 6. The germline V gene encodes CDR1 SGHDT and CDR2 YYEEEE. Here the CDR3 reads CASSSWDRPYEQYF. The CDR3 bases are TGTGCCAGCAGCTCTTGGGACAGGCCATACGAGCAGTACTTC.

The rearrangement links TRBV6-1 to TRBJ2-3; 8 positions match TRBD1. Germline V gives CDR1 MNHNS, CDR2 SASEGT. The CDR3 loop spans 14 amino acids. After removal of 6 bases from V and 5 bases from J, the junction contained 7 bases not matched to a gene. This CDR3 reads CASSGQGAGDTQYF. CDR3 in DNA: TGTGCCAGCAGCGGTCAGGGGGCGGGAGATACGCAGTATTTT.

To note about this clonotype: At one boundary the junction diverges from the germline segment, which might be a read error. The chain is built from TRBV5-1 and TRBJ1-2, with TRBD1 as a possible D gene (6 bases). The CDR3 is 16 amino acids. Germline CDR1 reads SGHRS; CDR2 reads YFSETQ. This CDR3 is CASSLAGGQGTYGYTF. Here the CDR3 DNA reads TGTGCCAGCAGCTTGGCCGGCGGGCAGGGGACCTATGGCTACACCTTC.

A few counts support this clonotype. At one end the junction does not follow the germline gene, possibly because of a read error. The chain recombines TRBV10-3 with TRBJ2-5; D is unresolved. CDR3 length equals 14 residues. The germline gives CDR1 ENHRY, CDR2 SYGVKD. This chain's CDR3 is CAISESGFQATQYF. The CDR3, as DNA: TGTGCCATCAGTGAGTCTGGCTTTCAAGCGACCCAGTACTTC.

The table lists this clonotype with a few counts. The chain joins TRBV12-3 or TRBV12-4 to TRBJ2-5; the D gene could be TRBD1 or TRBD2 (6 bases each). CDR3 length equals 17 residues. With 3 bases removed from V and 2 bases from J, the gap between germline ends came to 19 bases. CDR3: CASSFLSRGGEQETQYF. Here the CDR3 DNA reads TGTGCCAGCAGTTTTTTGAGCAGGGGAGGAGAACAAGAGACCCAGTACTTC.

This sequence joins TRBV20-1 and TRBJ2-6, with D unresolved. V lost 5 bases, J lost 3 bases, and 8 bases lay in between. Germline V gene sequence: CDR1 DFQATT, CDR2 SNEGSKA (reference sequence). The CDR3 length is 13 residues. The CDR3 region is CSAEGHGANVLTF. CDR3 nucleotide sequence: TGCAGTGCTGAAGGGCATGGGGCCAACGTCCTGACTTTC.

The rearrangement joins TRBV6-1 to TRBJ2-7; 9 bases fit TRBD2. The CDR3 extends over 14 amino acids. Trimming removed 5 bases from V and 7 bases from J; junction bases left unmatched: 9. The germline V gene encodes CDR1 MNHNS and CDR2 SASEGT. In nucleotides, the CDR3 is TGTGCCAGCAGTCGACTAGCGGACCACAATGAGCAGTACTTC. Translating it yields CASSRLADHNEQYF.

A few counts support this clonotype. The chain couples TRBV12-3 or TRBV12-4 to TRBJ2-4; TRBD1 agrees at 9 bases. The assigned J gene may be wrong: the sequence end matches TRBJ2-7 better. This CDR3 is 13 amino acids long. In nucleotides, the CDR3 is TGTGCCAGCAGCCGATCGACAGGGGGCGAGCAGTACTTC. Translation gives CASSRSTGGEQYF.

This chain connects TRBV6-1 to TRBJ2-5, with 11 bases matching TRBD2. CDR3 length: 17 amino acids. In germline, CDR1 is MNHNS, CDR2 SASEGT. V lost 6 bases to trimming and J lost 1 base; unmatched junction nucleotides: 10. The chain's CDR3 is CASRPGLAVTPQETQYF. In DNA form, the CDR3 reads TGTGCCAGCAGGCCGGGACTAGCGGTTACACCCCAAGAGACCCAGTACTTC.

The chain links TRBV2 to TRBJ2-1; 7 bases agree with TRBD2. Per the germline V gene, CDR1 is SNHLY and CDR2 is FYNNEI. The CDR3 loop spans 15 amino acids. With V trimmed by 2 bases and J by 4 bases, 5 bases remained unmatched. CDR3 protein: CASSEFASGYNEQFF. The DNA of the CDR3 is TGTGCCAGCAGTGAATTCGCTAGCGGTTACAATGAGCAGTTCTTC.

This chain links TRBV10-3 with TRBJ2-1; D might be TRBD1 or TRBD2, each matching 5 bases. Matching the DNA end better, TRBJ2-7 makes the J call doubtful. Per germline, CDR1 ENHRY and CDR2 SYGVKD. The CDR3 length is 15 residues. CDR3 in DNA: TGTGCCATCAGTATCGGGACGAGCTCCTACAATGAGCAGTACTTC. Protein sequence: CAISIGTSSYNEQYF.

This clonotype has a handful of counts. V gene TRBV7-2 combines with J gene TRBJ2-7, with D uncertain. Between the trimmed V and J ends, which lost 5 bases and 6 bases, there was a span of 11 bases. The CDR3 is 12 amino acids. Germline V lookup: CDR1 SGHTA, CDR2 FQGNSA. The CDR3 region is CASSLDWGEQYF. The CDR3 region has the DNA TGTGCCAGCAGCCTCGACTGGGGCGAGCAGTACTTC. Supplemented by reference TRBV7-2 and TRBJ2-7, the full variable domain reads GAGVSQSPSNKVTEKGKDVELRCDPISGHTALYWYRQSLGQGLEFLIYFQGNSAPDKSGLPSDRFSAERTGGSVSTLTIQRTQQEDSAVYLCASSLDWGEQYFGPGTRLTVT.

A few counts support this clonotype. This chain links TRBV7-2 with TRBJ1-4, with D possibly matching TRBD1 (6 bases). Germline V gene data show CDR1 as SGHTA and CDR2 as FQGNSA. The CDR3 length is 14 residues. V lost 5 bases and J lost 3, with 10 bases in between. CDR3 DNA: TGTGCCAGCAGCGAGGACAGCTCTAATGAAAAACTGTTTTTT. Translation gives CASSEDSSNEKLFF.

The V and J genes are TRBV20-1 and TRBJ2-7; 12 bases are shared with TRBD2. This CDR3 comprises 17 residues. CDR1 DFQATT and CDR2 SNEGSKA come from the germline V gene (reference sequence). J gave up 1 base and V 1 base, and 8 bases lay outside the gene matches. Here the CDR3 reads CSARGASGRESSYEQYF. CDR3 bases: TGCAGTGCTAGAGGGGCTAGCGGGAGGGAGAGTTCCTACGAGCAGTACTTC.

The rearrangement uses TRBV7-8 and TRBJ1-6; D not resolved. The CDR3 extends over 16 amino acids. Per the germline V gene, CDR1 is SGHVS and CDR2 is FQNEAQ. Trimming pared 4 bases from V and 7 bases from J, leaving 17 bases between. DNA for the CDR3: TGTGCCAGCAGCTCATTAGGGCCCCAATGGAATTCACCCCTCCACTTT. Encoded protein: CASSSLGPQWNSPLHF.

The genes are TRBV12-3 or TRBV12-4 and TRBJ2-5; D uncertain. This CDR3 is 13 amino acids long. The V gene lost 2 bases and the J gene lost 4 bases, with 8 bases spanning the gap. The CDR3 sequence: CASSLNQVETQYF. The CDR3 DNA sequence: TGTGCCAGCAGTTTAAACCAAGTAGAGACCCAGTACTTC.

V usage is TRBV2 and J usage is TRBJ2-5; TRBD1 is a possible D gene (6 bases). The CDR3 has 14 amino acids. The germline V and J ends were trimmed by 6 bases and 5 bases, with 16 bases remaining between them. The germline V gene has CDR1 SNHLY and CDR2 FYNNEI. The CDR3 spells CASRPDRRRETQYF. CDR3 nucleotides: TGTGCCAGCAGGCCTGACAGGAGGAGGGAGACCCAGTACTTC.